This T cell receptor beta chain was sequenced during a study of T cell responses to AZD1222 COVID-19 vaccine. Sequenced by immunoSEQ multiplex PCR; TCRdb stores in-frame clones only, minus some. The table lists some 110,000 clones, about nine tenths of them singletons, with less than 10% in the top ten. The clonotype comes from an adult who received the AZD1222 COVID-19 vaccine. This material consisted of peripheral blood, taken 28 days after the second AZD1222 dose.

CDR3 sequence (DNA): TGTGCCACCCCTCGTGACAGAAACTATGGCTACACCTTC. It specifies CATPRDRNYGYTF. The chain couples TRBV19 to TRBJ1-2, with D possibly matching TRBD1 (5 bases). The germline V gene has CDR1 LNHDA and CDR2 SQIVND (reference sequence). The CDR3 loop spans 13 amino acids. V gave up 10 bases and J gave up 2 bases, with 14 bases separating them.